This entry describes one TCR beta chain. This clone was observed a few times. Its target antigen remains unknown. No much larger clonotype is one base removed from it; base qualities were not supplied. Its CDR3 holds 14 amino acids, cysteine through phenylalanine. The read is trimmed to its CDR3 DNA, 42 bases read in frame from base 1. The V end gives up 9 bases and the J end 10 bases, leaving 11 bases in the junction not matched to a gene. Sequences MNHEY (CDR1) and SVGAGI (CDR2) are obtained from the germline V gene. The sample comes from a study of T cells in tuberculosis (dated by TCRdb to the late 2010s). Some background on the complete study: To characterize T cells specific for the mycobacterial lipid antigen glucose monomycolate (GMM), the study used CD1B tetramers together with high-throughput TCR immunosequencing. A South African clinical cohort compared IGRA-negative adolescents, IGRA-positive adolescents with latent tuberculosis and adults with active tuberculosis, 9 to 11 per group.

The immunoSEQ multiplex PCR assay was used to generate TCR libraries, with TCR-beta and/or TCR-alpha/delta assays applied to each sample. The Illumina high-throughput platform was used to sequence the amplified TCR libraries. In the source study's methods: Clustering and dimensionality reduction were performed using pairwise TCRdist distances among GMM-specific receptors from ex vivo sorted or in vitro expanded T cells. Each clinical repertoire received a mean NN-distance score, defined as the average TCRdist to the nearest 10% of tetramer-positive reference sequences. GEM TCR motif frequency was calculated as the fraction of unique TCRs that matched known GEM sequences by V/J usage and CDR3 length. Active tuberculosis was classified by linear discriminant analysis with leave-one-out cross-validation, implemented in scikit-learn. Sourced from immuneACCESS, this table was stored by TCRdb with only in-frame sequences that have V and J called. A share of the clones is absent; for the studies checked, an unresolved V gene accounts for under half, and the remainder has no known explanation. V and J calls and clone size are copied from that table; D and trimming were computed from the DNA. A total of around 35,000 clones appear in this sample, around 92% of them only once. The ten top clones hold 9.5% to 13% of the sample.

At study entry, adolescents were screened for latent tuberculosis infection by tuberculin skin test and QuantiFERON-TB GOLD In-Tube IGRA. Immunosequencing was performed on unsorted cryopreserved PBMC, with 90,000 to 100,000 T cells per clinical donor covered on average. Eleven high schools in the Worcester region of the Western Cape, South Africa, served as enrollment sites for adolescents aged 12 to 18 years. Approximately ten adolescents infected with M. tuberculosis and roughly 10 uninfected adolescents were chosen and matched for age and sex. PBMC from adolescents were isolated by density centrifugation from freshly drawn heparinized blood and were then cryopreserved. What the authors observed across the whole study: Compared with IGRA-negative controls, TCR-alpha repertoires from active tuberculosis had smaller mean NN-distances to GMM-specific TCRs, which suggests clonal expansion of these TCRs. Clinical samples were selected based on which cryopreserved specimens were available, and the active tuberculosis cases were adults whereas the controls were adolescents. An accuracy of 87% (AUROC over 0.8) was reached by a classifier using the diverse GMM-specific repertoire, compared with more than 65% accuracy when GEM motif frequencies were used. The smaller NN-distances were partly driven by shorter CDR3-alpha lengths in active tuberculosis patients, and the difference for TCR-beta did not reach statistical significance.

The chain is made from TRBV6-5 and TRBJ1-6, with 8 bases in between that match TRBD1. This TCR was recovered from a donor aged 5 to 30 with latent tuberculosis or without tuberculosis infection. Some clones in this sample may be carry-over from other donors' samples. Source material: PBMCs. The DNA reads as follows: TGTGCCAGTTCCTGGGGACAGGAGGGCTCACCCCTCCACTTT. This is translated as CASSWGQEGSPLHF.